Shown below are 2 T cell receptor beta chains from a single sample sequenced in a study of blood T cell repertoires in COVID-19. The method was immunoSEQ multiplex PCR; TCRdb's version includes in-frame clones alone and lacks a portion of them. The table includes 190,000 or so clones, roughly 90% detected once. Material for sequencing was PBMCs or T cells enriched from blood (not recorded which). The receptors were gathered from a woman between 18 and 30 years old who had recovered from COVID-19.

This chain connects TRBV2 to TRBJ1-5; 11 bases align to TRBD1. Germline V gene sequence: CDR1 SNHLY, CDR2 FYNNEI. CDR3 length: 13 residues. J gave up 11 bases and V 4 bases, and 4 bases lay outside the gene matches. The CDR3 region is CASSGTGGEAQHF. The CDR3 coding sequence is TGTGCCAGCAGTGGGACAGGGGGCGAAGCCCAGCATTTT.

Of note for this clone: This same CDR3 is encoded by further DNA sequences in the sample. The chain uses TRBV19 and TRBJ1-6, with TRBD1 as a possible D gene (5 bases). The CDR3 totals 13 residues. Per germline, CDR1 LNHDA and CDR2 SQIVND (reference sequence). V lost 6 bases, J lost 8 bases, and 11 bases lay in between. The CDR3 region is CASSPDRDSPLHF. DNA of the CDR3: TGTGCCAGTAGCCCAGACAGAGATTCACCCCTCCACTTT.